The 18 T cell receptor beta chains given below trace back to one sample, sequenced in a study of shared clonotypes between healthy human individuals. TCRdb keeps only in-frame clones here, not all; method: immunoSEQ multiplex PCR. The repertoire includes over 950,000 clones, 70% to 80% of them detected once, and almost 0.9% sits in the top ten. Sequenced sample: memory CD4+ T cells from PBMCs. Sample subset: CD45RA-negative fraction. These receptors were collected from a man younger than 35 in good health. Some clones in this sample may be carry-over from other donors' samples.

The chain recombines TRBV10-1 with TRBJ2-7, with D possibly matching TRBD2 (5 bases). The CDR3 runs 14 residues. Trimming took 4 bases from V and 0 from J, leaving 10 bases between them. In germline, CDR1 is WNHNN, CDR2 SYGVQD (reference sequence). The chain's CDR3 is CASSAVRDSYEQYF. CDR3 DNA: TGCGCCAGCAGTGCCGTTCGGGACTCCTACGAGCAGTACTTC.

The rearrangement joins TRBV4-1 to TRBJ1-2, with unresolved D. Germline-derived CDR1 and CDR2 are MGHRA and YSYEKL. This CDR3 is built from 15 residues. V gave up 0 bases and J gave up 8 bases, with 16 bases separating them. The CDR3 sequence is CASSQDQAFRDGYTF. The CDR3 nucleotides are TGCGCCAGCAGCCAAGATCAGGCTTTCAGAGACGGCTACACCTTC.

The chain joins TRBV14 to TRBJ2-7; no clear D. From germline, CDR1 is SGHDN and CDR2 FVKESK. Trimming removed 2 bases at V and 6 bases at J, with 17 bases between. The CDR3 loop spans 15 amino acids. This CDR3 is CASSQTTGPRREQYF. The CDR3 nucleotides are TGTGCCAGCAGCCAAACTACCGGACCCAGACGCGAGCAGTACTTC.

The chain carries TRBV19 and TRBJ1-1; maybe TRBD1 (5 bases). The V and J ends lost 4 bases and 2 bases respectively, with 11 bases between them. The germline V gene encodes CDR1 LNHDA and CDR2 SQIVND (reference sequence). This CDR3 has 14 residues. CDR3 bases: TGTGCCAGTAGTAGAAGGGGCTTAAACACTGAAGCTTTCTTT. It translates to CASSRRGLNTEAFF.

The V gene is TRBV7-2, the J gene TRBJ1-2; D ambiguous. CDR1 is SGHTA, CDR2 FQGNSA, per germline. This CDR3 spans 14 amino acids. V lost 4 bases and J 3 bases, leaving 12 bases between the germline ends. The CDR3 region is CASSSPIFYYGYTF. CDR3 DNA: TGTGCCAGCAGCTCTCCTATCTTCTACTATGGCTACACCTTC. The full variable domain, its missing parts supplied by reference TRBV7-2 and TRBJ1-2, is GAGVSQSPSNKVTEKGKDVELRCDPISGHTALYWYRQSLGQGLEFLIYFQGNSAPDKSGLPSDRFSAERTGGSVSTLTIQRTQQEDSAVYLCASSSPIFYYGYTFGSGTRLTVV.

This clone was detected only a few times. The chain uses TRBV19 and TRBJ1-1, with D uncertain. The germline V gene encodes CDR1 LNHDA and CDR2 SQIVND (reference sequence). V shed 8 bases and J shed 0 bases, with 10 bases lying between them. There are 13 residues in the CDR3. The CDR3 coding sequence is TGTGCCAGTTGCGATCAAGTGAACACTGAAGCTTTCTTT. It specifies CASCDQVNTEAFF.

The chain uses TRBV2 and TRBJ2-5; D gene uncertain. This CDR3 region has 14 residues. Germline-derived CDR1 and CDR2 are SNHLY and FYNNEI. The V gene lost 6 bases and the J gene lost 7 bases, with 18 bases spanning the gap. The CDR3 is CASRPTTGLGTQYF. The CDR3 coding sequence is TGTGCCAGCAGACCTACGACGGGTTTGGGGACCCAGTACTTC.

The V call is TRBV2, the J call TRBJ1-2; tentatively, D is TRBD1 (5 bases). Trimming shortened V by 8 bases and J by 6 bases, and 13 bases separated the two germline ends. The CDR3 covers 12 residues. Per germline, CDR1 SNHLY and CDR2 FYNNEI. The CDR3 sequence: CASSREGDGYTF. CDR3 nucleotide sequence: TGTGCCAGCTCCAGGGAAGGAGATGGCTACACCTTC.

The V gene is TRBV6-5, the J gene TRBJ2-5, with D possibly being TRBD2 (6 bases). The V gene lost 2 bases and the J gene lost 3 bases, with 13 bases spanning the gap. The CDR3 totals 15 residues. The V gene's germline CDR1 is MNHEY and CDR2 SVGAGI. The CDR3 DNA is TGTGCCAGCAGTTACGGAGGGCTCCGGGAAGAGACCCAGTACTTC. Translated: CASSYGGLREETQYF.

The chain uses TRBV11-2 and TRBJ1-4; D possibly corresponds to TRBD1 (5 bases). The CDR3 has 14 amino acids. The V gene lost 1 base and the J gene lost 7 bases, with 10 bases spanning the gap. From germline, CDR1 is SGHAT and CDR2 FQNNGV. Written as DNA, the CDR3 is TGTGCCAGCAGCTTAGGCAGGGAGGGTGAAAAACTGTTTTTT. Protein: CASSLGREGEKLFF.

This clone was observed at least ten times. The V and J genes are TRBV29-1 and TRBJ1-1; D is uncertain. The CDR3 has 13 residues. Per germline, CDR1 SQVTM and CDR2 ANQGSEA. The ends were cut back, 6 bases at V and 0 bases at J, with 11 bases in the middle. In DNA form, the CDR3 reads TGCAGCGTGGACGGGCAATTGAACACTGAAGCTTTCTTT. Protein product: CSVDGQLNTEAFF.

The genes are TRBV7-2 and TRBJ1-1, with 10 bases identical to TRBD1. The CDR3 is made up of 15 amino acids. Germline V gene lookup returns CDR1 SGHTA and CDR2 FQGNSA. After removal of 3 bases from V and 1 base from J, the junction contained 2 bases not matched to a gene. This chain's CDR3 is CASSFRTGGNTEAFF. For the CDR3, the DNA is TGTGCCAGCAGCTTCCGGACAGGGGGGAACACTGAAGCTTTCTTT.

J is TRBJ1-2 and V is TRBV5-6, with 7 bases fitting TRBD1. Unmatched junction bases numbered 5, after V lost 2 bases and J lost 4 bases. The V gene's germline CDR1 is SGHDT and CDR2 YYEEEE. There are 14 residues in the CDR3. CDR3 coding DNA: TGTGCCAGCAGCTTAGCAGGGGGAACCTATGGCTACACCTTC. Its protein is CASSLAGGTYGYTF.

The gene calls are TRBV19 and TRBJ1-5; weak D call: TRBD1 (6 bases). The germline V and J ends were trimmed by 5 bases and 0 bases, with 17 bases remaining between them. Germline assignment: CDR1 LNHDA and CDR2 SQIVND (reference sequence). The CDR3 loop spans 17 amino acids. In nucleotides, the CDR3 is TGTGCCAGTAGTTTACAGGGAACCCCGCATAGCAATCAGCCCCAGCATTTT. Translation: CASSLQGTPHSNQPQHF.

The rearrangement uses TRBV10-1 and TRBJ1-2, with D possibly TRBD1 on 6 matching bases. Germline values: CDR1 WNHNN, CDR2 SYGVQD (reference sequence). The CDR3 runs 15 residues. The ends were cut back, 7 bases at V and 3 bases at J, with 18 bases in the middle. The CDR3 coding sequence is TGCGCCAGCAATCCCATGCGGGGGGCGGACTATGGCTACACCTTC. Translated: CASNPMRGADYGYTF.

This clone was observed a few times. The sample has other DNA sequences that encode this CDR3 too. This sequence joins TRBV28 and TRBJ2-7; D remains ambiguous. The CDR3 runs 14 residues. V was clipped by 4 bases and J by 3 bases, with 13 bases between them. Germline V gene sequence: CDR1 MDHEN, CDR2 SYDVKM. This chain's CDR3 is CASSSPSGIYEQYF. CDR3 DNA: TGTGCCAGCAGTTCTCCGTCAGGAATCTACGAGCAGTACTTC.

CDR3 nucleotide sequence: TGCGCCAGCAGCCAAGACGTGTCAGGGGCTGAAGCTTTCTTT. The encoded protein is CASSQDVSGAEAFF. The J gene is TRBJ1-1, the V gene TRBV4-1; tentatively, D is TRBD1 (6 bases). The V end lost 0 bases, the J end lost 6 bases, and 11 bases lay between the germline ends. The CDR3 has 14 amino acids. The germline CDR1 and CDR2 sequences are MGHRA and YSYEKL.

The chain uses TRBV11-3 and TRBJ2-3, with 9 positions matching TRBD2. Germline loops: CDR1 SGHNT, CDR2 YENEEA. Trimming at V came to 1 base and at J to 0 bases, leaving 5 bases not matched to a gene. The CDR3 is 17 residues long. The CDR3 loop is CASSLGTSASSTDTQYF. DNA for the CDR3: TGTGCCAGCAGCTTAGGGACTAGCGCCTCTAGCACAGATACGCAGTATTTT.